These 8 T cell receptor beta chains originate from one sample sequenced in a study of blood T cell repertoires in COVID-19. Clones were sequenced by immunoSEQ multiplex PCR, and TCRdb holds only the in-frame ones, with some missing. Of over 45,000 clones in the sample, approximately 85% were seen once. The specimen was peripheral blood. All receptors derive from a human donor in a cohort sampled during active COVID-19.

DNA for the CDR3: TGTGCCAGCAGTTACAGTCCCTACACCGGGGAGCTGTTTTTT. It is translated as CASSYSPYTGELFF. This rearrangement joins TRBV27 to TRBJ2-2; D call uncertain. Germline values: CDR1 MNHEY, CDR2 SMNVEV (reference sequence). The CDR3 covers 14 residues. The ends were cut back, 4 bases at V and 3 bases at J, with 9 bases in the middle.

The chain links TRBV6-5 to TRBJ2-7; D gene uncertain. In germline, CDR1 is MNHEY, CDR2 SVGAGI. This CDR3 spans 13 amino acids. V lost 4 bases to trimming and J lost 2 bases, with 9 bases between them. The CDR3 region is CASSSAVTYEQYF. CDR3 DNA: TGTGCCAGCAGTTCCGCGGTCACCTACGAGCAGTACTTC.

The V and J genes are TRBV9 and TRBJ2-5, with 9 bases that match TRBD2. The J segment lost 5 bases and the V segment lost 2 bases, leaving 1 base of the junction unmatched. CDR3 size: 13 residues. CDR1 and CDR2 from the germline V gene are SGDLS and YYNGEE. The CDR3 spells CASSVGLAETQYF. CDR3 nucleotide sequence: TGTGCCAGCAGCGTCGGACTAGCGGAGACCCAGTACTTC.

V gene TRBV30 combines with J gene TRBJ2-5, with TRBD2 matching over 13 bases. This CDR3 comprises 16 residues. Germline lookup yields CDR1 GTSNPN and CDR2 SVGIG (reference sequence). Germline trimming cut 0 bases from V and 3 bases from J; bases unmatched to any gene: 4. The CDR3 loop is CAWSVGLAGAKETQYF. The CDR3 DNA is TGTGCCTGGAGTGTAGGACTAGCGGGAGCAAAAGAGACCCAGTACTTC.

The V gene is TRBV9, the J gene TRBJ1-1; the D gene is possibly TRBD1 (6 bases). Germline CDR1 is SGDLS and CDR2 is YYNGEE. V lost 4 bases and J lost 6, with 13 bases in between. The CDR3 loop spans 13 amino acids. In DNA, the CDR3 is TGTGCCAGCAGCCTCACAGGGCTGGCTGAAGCTTTCTTT. This translates into CASSLTGLAEAFF.

V is TRBV6-2 or TRBV6-3 and J is TRBJ2-2; 7 positions agree with TRBD2. V trimming: 0 bases; J trimming: 5 bases; junction bases outside the gene matches: 9. The CDR3 has 17 amino acids. Germline assignment: CDR1 MNHEY and CDR2 SVGEGT. In nucleotides, the CDR3 is TGTGCCAGCAGTTACTCGGGCGGGAGAATGAGGACCGGGGAGCTGTTTTTT. This encodes CASSYSGGRMRTGELFF.

This clone was detected only once. The chain couples TRBV9 to TRBJ2-3; TRBD2 aligns across 7 bases. The trim removed 0 bases at V and 2 bases at J, leaving 6 bases unmatched. CDR1 SGDLS and CDR2 YYNGEE come from the germline V gene. This CDR3 spans 16 amino acids. CDR3 region: CASSVGPGLNTDTQYF. In nucleotides, the CDR3 is TGTGCCAGCAGCGTAGGTCCGGGACTAAACACAGATACGCAGTATTTT.

This chain links TRBV7-3 with TRBJ2-1, with D possibly TRBD1 on 6 matching bases. The CDR3 is 13 residues long. The germline gives CDR1 SGHTA, CDR2 FQGTGA. Deletions cut 4 bases from V and 9 bases from J, with 13 bases between. CDR3 protein: CASSSDRRGEQFF. The DNA of the CDR3 is TGTGCCAGCAGCTCGGACCGCAGGGGTGAGCAGTTCTTC. The variable domain in full, completed from reference TRBV7-3 and TRBJ2-1, reads GAGVSQTPSNKVTEKGKYVELRCDPISGHTALYWYRQSLGQGPEFLIYFQGTGAADDSGLPNDRFFAVRPEGSVSTLKIQRTERGDSAVYLCASSSDRRGEQFFGPGTRLTVL.